The 16 T cell receptor beta chains reported below all come from one sample, sequenced in a study of T cells in Graves' hyperthyroidism and ophthalmopathy. Researchers took RNA transcripts and amplified the TCR beta CDR3 regions from them. During a first-round RT-PCR of the TCR CDR3, the HTBI primer set was used. TCRdb processed the multiplex PCR reads anew with MiXCR; each CDR3 protein has one entry. The repertoire holds about 210,000 distinct CDR3 sequences, with 15% to 20% as singletons. The sequenced sample consisted of blood. The receptors come from a man aged 50 to 60 with Graves' hyperthyroidism.

This clonotype occurred many times. The chain carries TRBV27 and TRBJ2-7; no clear D gene. CDR3 size: 15 residues. Germline V lookup: CDR1 MNHEY, CDR2 SMNVEV (reference sequence). V was clipped by 2 bases and J by 9 bases, with 20 bases between them. CDR3 protein: CASSLPEVNPTGQYF. The CDR3 DNA follows: TGTGCCAGCAGTTTACCGGAAGTGAACCCTACCGGGCAGTACTTC.

This clonotype appeared a few times. The chain carries TRBV5-5 and TRBJ2-5; the match to TRBD1 covers 7 bases. Germline V gene lookup returns CDR1 SGHKS and CDR2 YYEKEE (reference sequence). Trimming took 4 bases from V and 7 from J; bases not matched to a gene: 10. This CDR3 region has 14 residues. CDR3: CASSRGGEGATQYF. CDR3 DNA sequence: TGTGCCAGCAGCCGGGGTGGCGAGGGGGCGACCCAGTACTTC.

At least ten counts were recorded for this clonotype. V gene TRBV30 combines with J gene TRBJ1-2; no clear D gene. Trimming pared 3 bases from V and 4 bases from J, leaving 12 bases between. Germline CDR1 GTSNPN, CDR2 SVGIG (reference sequence). The CDR3 has 13 amino acids. The CDR3 loop is CAWSADGTYGYTF. As DNA, the CDR3 is TGTGCCTGGAGCGCCGACGGTACCTATGGCTACACCTTC.

At least ten counts were recorded for this clonotype. This chain uses TRBV11-2 with TRBJ2-7; 10 nucleotides line up with TRBD2. The ends lost 2 bases at V and 3 bases at J; junction bases unmatched: 7. Germline CDR1 and CDR2: SGHAT and FQNNGV. CDR3 size: 16 residues. CDR3 coding DNA: TGTGCCAGCAGCTTAATATTGACTAGCGGGCTCTACGAGCAGTACTTC. It specifies CASSLILTSGLYEQYF.

Comment on this clonotype: A much larger clone is a single base away; this may be a read error. The chain has TRBV6-2 or TRBV6-3 and TRBJ2-3; 8 bases are a match to TRBD2. Germline lookup yields CDR1 MNHEY and CDR2 SVGEGT. The V segment lost 8 bases and the J segment 6 bases; nucleotides outside the gene matches: 10. This CDR3 contains 14 residues. Here the CDR3 DNA reads TGTGCCAGCTGGCTTGCGGGAGGAGACGATACGCAGTATTTT. It codes for CASWLAGGDDTQYF.

CDR3 sequence: CASSLDRAGEKLFF. The CDR3 nucleotides are TGTGCCAGCAGCTTAGACAGGGCCGGTGAAAAACTGTTTTTT. V is TRBV7-9 and J is TRBJ1-4; D possibly corresponds to TRBD1 (6 bases). This CDR3 region has 14 residues. V lost 1 base to trimming and J lost 7 bases, with 10 bases between them. Germline V CDR1 and CDR2: SEHNR, FQNEAQ (reference sequence).

The chain links TRBV7-6 to TRBJ2-2; TRBD2 matches 10 bases. CDR1 and CDR2 (germline): SGHVS, FNYEAQ. J lost 6 bases, V lost 4 bases, and 8 bases had no gene match. The CDR3 consists of 16 residues. CDR3 bases: TGTGCCAGCAGCTACAGTTTTGGGACTAGCGCCGGGGAGCTGTTTTTT. This gives the protein CASSYSFGTSAGELFF.

The table lists this clonotype with a few counts. The genes are TRBV12-3 or TRBV12-4 and TRBJ1-2; no firm D call. The length of the CDR3 is 14 residues. Trimming took 4 bases from V and 3 from J, leaving 12 bases between them. CDR3 DNA sequence: TGTGCCAGCAGTTGGAGGGCGGACGACTATGGCTACACCTTC. It specifies CASSWRADDYGYTF.

V is TRBV11-3 and J is TRBJ2-3; 7 nucleotides align to TRBD2. With 4 bases clipped from V and 4 bases from J, the junction kept 5 bases outside the gene matches. Germline values: CDR1 SGHNT, CDR2 YENEEA. The CDR3 spans 14 residues. The CDR3 DNA sequence: TGTGCCAGCAGCTCCGGACTAGTATCAGATACGCAGTATTTT. It specifies CASSSGLVSDTQYF.

The chain carries TRBV9 and TRBJ2-1; D is ambiguous. This CDR3 spans 13 amino acids. Germline V lookup: CDR1 SGDLS, CDR2 YYNGEE. The germline V and J ends were trimmed by 0 bases and 4 bases, with 5 bases remaining between them. The chain's CDR3 is CASSVGIYNEQFF. CDR3 in DNA: TGTGCCAGCAGCGTAGGGATTTACAATGAGCAGTTCTTC. The full variable domain, its missing parts supplied by reference TRBV9 and TRBJ2-1, is DSGVTQTPKHLITATGQRVTLRCSPRSGDLSVYWYQQSLDQGLQFLIQYYNGEERAKGNILERFSAQQFPDLHSELNLSSLELGDSALYFCASSVGIYNEQFFGPGTRLTVL.

This clonotype was detected many times. The rearrangement joins TRBV5-1 to TRBJ2-3; the match to TRBD2 covers 8 bases. The germline V gene has CDR1 SGHRS and CDR2 YFSETQ. The CDR3 covers 18 residues. V lost 0 bases and J lost 0; bases outside the gene matches: 9. The CDR3 DNA reads TGCGCCAGCAGCTTGGCCCTTAGCGGGGATGCTAGCACAGATACGCAGTATTTT. Protein: CASSLALSGDASTDTQYF.

The genes are TRBV19 and TRBJ2-1; the match to TRBD1 covers 8 bases. Germline V lookup: CDR1 LNHDA, CDR2 SQIVND (reference sequence). The CDR3 runs to 16 residues. The J segment lost 2 bases and the V segment lost 8 bases, leaving 11 bases of the junction unmatched. CDR3 in amino acids: CASQEQPGQAYNEQFF. CDR3 DNA sequence: TGTGCCAGTCAGGAACAACCGGGACAGGCCTACAATGAGCAGTTCTTC.

This clonotype occurred many times. The rearrangement joins TRBV24-1 to TRBJ2-1; 9 bases fit TRBD2. Germline-derived CDR1 and CDR2 are KGHDR and SFDVKD. This CDR3 has 15 amino acids. V lost 4 bases, J lost 7 bases, and 7 bases stayed unmatched. CDR3 sequence: CATSDLESGRNEQFF. CDR3 sequence (DNA): TGTGCCACCAGTGACCTCGAGAGCGGGAGGAATGAGCAGTTCTTC.

The sample holds many counts of this clonotype. This chain links TRBV7-2 with TRBJ2-1; 7 bases match TRBD2. The CDR3 consists of 13 residues. Trimming removed 5 bases from V and 3 bases from J; junction bases left unmatched: 1. CDR1 and CDR2 (germline): SGHTA, FQGNSA. In nucleotides, the CDR3 is TGTGCCAGCAGCGGGGGGGTCTACAATGAGCAGTTCTTC. Translation gives CASSGGVYNEQFF.

The sample holds many counts of this clonotype. V and J are TRBV2 and TRBJ2-5; 12 nucleotides match TRBD1. After removal of 7 bases from V and 5 bases from J, the junction contained 8 bases not matched to a gene. Germline lookup yields CDR1 SNHLY and CDR2 FYNNEI. The CDR3 extends over 15 amino acids. CDR3: CASNRDRGPEETQYF. CDR3 bases: TGTGCCAGCAACCGGGACAGGGGGCCGGAGGAGACCCAGTACTTC.

This clonotype was recorded many times. This sequence joins TRBV10-2 and TRBJ2-7; TRBD1 is a possible D gene (5 bases). Trimming removed 4 bases at V and 6 bases at J, with 10 bases between. This CDR3 comprises 12 residues. Germline lookup yields CDR1 WSHSY and CDR2 SAAADI. CDR3 region: CASSVGQGEQYF. In DNA form, the CDR3 reads TGCGCCAGCAGTGTGGGGCAAGGCGAGCAGTACTTC.